Sequencing of this T cell receptor (beta chain) was carried out in a study of blood T cell repertoires in COVID-19. Study-level information: Nucleic acid was either cDNA or gDNA, and it came from T cells, B-cell-depleted T cells, or PBMCs.

CDR3 size: 16 residues. V lost 1 base and J lost 4; bases outside the gene matches: 5. The germline CDR1 and CDR2 sequences are LGHNA and YNFKEQ. Libraries were prepared by immunoSEQ multiplex PCR; TCRdb keeps only in-frame clonotypes and omits some of them. The profile covers roughly 200,000 clones, with 70% to 85% appearing a single time and less than 15% taken by the ten largest. The chain recombines TRBV4-2 with TRBJ2-1; TRBD1 aligns across 9 bases. The receptor's source is a human donor in a cohort sampled during active COVID-19. Material: peripheral blood. CDR3 protein: CASSQVWDREYNEQFF. The CDR3 coding sequence is TGTGCCAGCAGCCAAGTATGGGACAGGGAGTACAATGAGCAGTTCTTC.